What follows describes a single T cell receptor beta chain. The antigen is undetermined. The germline CDR1 and CDR2 sequences are DFQATT and SNEGSKA (reference sequence). The CDR3 totals 14 residues. These data are taken from a study of monozygotic twins with inflammatory bowel disease. Findings and limits, study-wide: It was in IBD patients that TCRbeta diversity (inverse Simpson) was lower than in healthy co-twins.

A template switching step added UMIs, each with a 6-nucleotide sample barcode. After re-calling the 5' RACE reads, TCRdb lists one entry per CDR3 protein, DNA absent. This sample carries approximately 330,000 distinct CDR3 sequences, with under 2.5% going to the ten biggest clones. V usage is TRBV20-1 and J usage is TRBJ2-1. This clonotype was sampled from a human donor with ulcerative colitis or Crohn's disease, or a healthy co-twin of an affected twin (not recorded which). The sequencing input was blood. This chain's CDR3 is CSALMNPSYNEQFF.